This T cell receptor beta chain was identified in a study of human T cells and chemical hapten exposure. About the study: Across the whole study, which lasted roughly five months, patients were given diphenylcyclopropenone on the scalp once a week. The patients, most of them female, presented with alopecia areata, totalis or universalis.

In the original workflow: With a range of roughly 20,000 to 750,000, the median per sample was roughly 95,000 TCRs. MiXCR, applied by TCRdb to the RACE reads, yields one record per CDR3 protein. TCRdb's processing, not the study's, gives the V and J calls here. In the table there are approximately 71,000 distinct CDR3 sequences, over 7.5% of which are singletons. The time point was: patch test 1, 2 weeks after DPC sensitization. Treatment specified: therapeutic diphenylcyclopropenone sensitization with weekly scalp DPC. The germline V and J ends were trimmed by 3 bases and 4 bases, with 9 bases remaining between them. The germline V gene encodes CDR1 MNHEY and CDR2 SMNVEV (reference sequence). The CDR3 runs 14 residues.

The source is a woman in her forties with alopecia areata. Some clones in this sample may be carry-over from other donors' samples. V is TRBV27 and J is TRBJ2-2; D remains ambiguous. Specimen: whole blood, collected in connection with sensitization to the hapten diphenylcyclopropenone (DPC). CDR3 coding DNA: TGTGCCAGCAGTTTCTCGATGATCACCGGGGAGCTGTTTTTT. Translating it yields CASSFSMITGELFF.